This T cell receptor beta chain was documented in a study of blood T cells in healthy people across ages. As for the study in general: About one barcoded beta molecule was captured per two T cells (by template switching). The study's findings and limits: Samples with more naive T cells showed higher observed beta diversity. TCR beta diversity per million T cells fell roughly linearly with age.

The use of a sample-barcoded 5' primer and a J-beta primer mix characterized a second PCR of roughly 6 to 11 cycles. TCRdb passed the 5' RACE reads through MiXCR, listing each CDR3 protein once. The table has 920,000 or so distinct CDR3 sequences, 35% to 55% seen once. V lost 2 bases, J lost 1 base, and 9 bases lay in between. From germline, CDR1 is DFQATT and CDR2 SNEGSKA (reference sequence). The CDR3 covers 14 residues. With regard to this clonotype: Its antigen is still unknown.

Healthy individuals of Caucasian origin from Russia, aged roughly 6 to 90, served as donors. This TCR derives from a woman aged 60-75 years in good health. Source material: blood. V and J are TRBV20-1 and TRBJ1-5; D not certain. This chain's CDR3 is CSARPSGSNQPQHF. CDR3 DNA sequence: TGCAGTGCTAGACCTAGCGGGAGCAATCAGCCCCAGCATTTT.